This T cell receptor beta chain was obtained from a study of Graves' ophthalmopathy and Graves' hyperthyroidism. Background on the study: A follow-up of 18 months without ophthalmopathy meant that hyperthyroidism was stable.

Amplification of TCR beta CDR3 regions used RNA transcripts. Amplification began with first-round RT-PCR using HTBI primers, then second-round multiplex PCR was performed. MiXCR, run by TCRdb on the multiplex PCR reads, gives a single entry per CDR3 protein. The table lists over a million distinct CDR3 sequences, approximately 35% of them singletons, with roughly 10% in the top ten. Study findings and constraints: Detected in blood as well were most expanded thyroid clonotypes with frequency above 0.001. Separation of ophthalmopathy from stable hyperthyroidism was achieved by a 13-signature model, at 85% to 90% sensitivity and roughly 80% specificity.

The junction had 5 bases not matched to a gene; V was cut back by 1 base and J by 5 bases. Germline CDR1 SNHLY, CDR2 FYNNEI. This CDR3 has 15 amino acids. This clonotype was observed at least ten times. Its cognate antigen is unknown. Ineligible for inclusion were patients with other autoimmune diseases, uncontrolled infections, pregnancy or lactation. This clonotype was sampled from an adult man with Graves' hyperthyroidism. The specimen sequenced was peripheral blood or thyroid tissue (not recorded which). The chain joins TRBV2 to TRBJ1-2, with 9 bases identical to TRBD1. The CDR3 DNA is TGTGCCAGCAGTGAAGTAGGGACAGGGACTTATGGCTACACCTTC. Translating it yields CASSEVGTGTYGYTF.